Detailed here is one T cell receptor (beta chain). Its antigen is as yet unknown. The data were obtained in a study of beta chain features in type 1 diabetes. Findings and limits, study-wide: For Type 1 diabetes patients, all four CD4+ subsets carried TCRB CDR3s that were moderately but significantly shorter.

Of the isolated RNA, all was reverse transcribed, and so the sequenced material was expressed TCRB transcripts. Generated by immunoSEQ multiplex PCR, the TCRdb table keeps only in-frame clones and is missing some. This sample has more than 300,000 clones, with 10% to 15% found just once. The germline V gene encodes CDR1 SGHNT and CDR2 YYREEE (reference sequence). The CDR3 totals 13 residues. The J segment lost 1 base and the V segment lost 7 bases, leaving 2 bases of the junction unmatched. V gene TRBV5-4 combines with J gene TRBJ2-7; 10 bases line up with TRBD1. The source of this sequence is a woman younger than 35 with type 1 diabetes. The specimen sequenced was naive CD4+ T cells from blood. The CDR3 sequence is CASGTGDSYEQYF. The CDR3 DNA is TGTGCCAGCGGGACAGGGGATTCCTACGAGCAGTACTTC.